This TCR beta chain derives from a study of blood T cells in healthy people across ages. A second PCR, run for about 7 to 11 cycles, used a sample-barcoded 5' primer plus a J-beta primer mix. Individual samples furnished no less than 2.5 million CDR3-containing paired-end reads apiece. Via MiXCR, TCRdb re-called the 5' RACE reads, giving one row per CDR3 protein. This sample has about 1,800,000 distinct CDR3 sequences, with over 25% found just once. Study-wide results and caveats: Possibly confounding the expanded clonotype changes was the fact that donor CMV status was unknown.

V lost 5 bases and J lost 4; bases outside the gene matches: 7. The germline CDR1 and CDR2 sequences are LGHDT and YNNKEL (reference sequence). This CDR3 comprises 15 residues. This clonotype was picked up a small number of times. Its antigen is not known. Every participating donor contributed 7.5 to 10 milliliters of peripheral blood through a draw. Sequencing used blood. The rearrangement uses TRBV3-1 and TRBJ2-7; 11 nucleotides agree with TRBD2. This clonotype originated in a woman aged 25 to 39 in good health. The CDR3 nucleotides read TGTGCCAGCAGCAACCCGGGACTAGCGGTATACGAGCAGTACTTC. Residues: CASSNPGLAVYEQYF.